Listed here are 11 T cell receptor beta chains from one sample, sequenced in a study of control samples from healthy donors and cancer patients. The table came from immunoSEQ multiplex PCR; TCRdb's copy has only in-frame clones and leaves some out. This sample carries some 70,000 clones, around 80% of them seen once, and the ten largest clones take less than 20%. Material for sequencing was blood. These receptor sequences come from a man aged 55 to 70 in good health.

The V call is TRBV18, the J call TRBJ2-2; a possible D gene is TRBD2 (6 bases). CDR1 KGHSH and CDR2 LQKENI come from the germline V gene. The CDR3 spans 15 residues. V lost 3 bases and J 5 bases, leaving 13 bases between the germline ends. The CDR3 here is CASSPRDSSTGELFF. The DNA for the CDR3 is TGTGCCAGCTCACCCAGGGACTCCTCGACCGGGGAGCTGTTTTTT.

The chain combines TRBV6-2 or TRBV6-3 with TRBJ2-4; 12 bases agree with TRBD2. This CDR3 contains 16 residues. Germline CDR1 is MNHEY and CDR2 is SVGEGT. V lost 4 bases and J lost 8; bases outside the gene matches: 9. CDR3 region: CASSSPTSGRGDIQYF. The CDR3 DNA sequence: TGTGCCAGCAGTTCCCCGACTAGCGGGAGAGGTGACATTCAGTACTTC.

The chain uses TRBV7-3 and TRBJ2-5, with TRBD2 matching 14 bases. Looked up from germline, CDR1 is SGHTA and CDR2 is FQGTGA. The junction had 8 bases not matched to a gene; V was cut back by 5 bases and J by 0 bases. The CDR3 runs 18 residues. In DNA form, the CDR3 reads TGTGCCAGCAGCCAGGGACTAGCGGGAGCCCCCGACCAAGAGACCCAGTACTTC. Its translation: CASSQGLAGAPDQETQYF.

The genes are TRBV4-1 and TRBJ2-5; D is uncertain. Trimming removed 0 bases at V and 2 bases at J, with 7 bases between. The CDR3 consists of 14 residues. Germline V gene sequence: CDR1 MGHRA, CDR2 YSYEKL. The CDR3 bases are TGCGCCAGCAGCCAAGATCACGGGCAAGAGACCCAGTACTTC. Translation: CASSQDHGQETQYF.

The chain uses TRBV7-2 and TRBJ2-2; D remains ambiguous. Germline V gene sequence: CDR1 SGHTA, CDR2 FQGNSA. This CDR3 is built from 15 residues. V lost 4 bases, J lost 0 bases, and 9 bases lay in between. The CDR3 loop reads CASSSSGANTGELFF. CDR3 coding DNA: TGTGCCAGCAGCTCCAGTGGTGCGAACACCGGGGAGCTGTTTTTT.

The chain couples TRBV30 to TRBJ2-1; D is unresolved. The V and J ends lost 0 bases and 7 bases respectively, with 10 bases between them. Germline values: CDR1 GTSNPN, CDR2 SVGIG (reference sequence). The CDR3 has 13 residues. CDR3 bases: TGTGCCTGGAGTGTCGGGTTTAATAATGAGCAGTTCTTC. Amino acids: CAWSVGFNNEQFF.

V usage is TRBV3-1 (or the pseudogene TRBV3-2) and J usage is TRBJ1-6; TRBD1 is a possible D gene (5 bases). The CDR3 has 15 amino acids. CDR1 and CDR2 from the germline V gene are LGHDT and YNNKEL (reference sequence). With 1 base removed from V and 7 bases from J, the gap between germline ends came to 11 bases. The CDR3 reads CASSQGRGSNSPLHF. CDR3 sequence (DNA): TGTGCCAGCAGCCAAGGACGGGGGTCCAATTCACCCCTCCACTTT.

The chain links TRBV7-6 to TRBJ1-1, with D possibly matching TRBD1 (5 bases). Germline assignment: CDR1 SGHVS and CDR2 FNYEAQ. The CDR3 spans 17 residues. V lost 5 bases and J 7 bases, leaving 26 bases between the germline ends. CDR3 in amino acids: CASSLGWQGRGKNEAFF. The CDR3 nucleotides are TGTGCCAGCAGCCTGGGGTGGCAGGGTCGAGGTAAAAATGAAGCTTTCTTT.

This clone appeared once. V usage is TRBV5-1 and J usage is TRBJ2-1; D is undetermined. Trimming pared 0 bases from V and 8 bases from J, leaving 12 bases between. This CDR3 comprises 14 residues. In germline, CDR1 is SGHRS, CDR2 YFSETQ. The CDR3 spells CASSLGGYNDEQFF. The CDR3 nucleotides are TGCGCCAGCAGCTTGGGGGGTTATAACGATGAGCAGTTCTTC. Based on the CDR3 plus reference TRBV5-1 and TRBJ2-1, the full variable domain is KAGVTQTPRYLIKTRGQQVTLSCSPISGHRSVSWYQQTPGQGLQFLFEYFSETQRNKGNFPGRFSGRQFSNSRSEMNVSTLELGDSALYLCASSLGGYNDEQFFGPGTRLTVL.

V and J are TRBV4-3 and TRBJ2-6; D gene uncertain. The CDR3 spans 16 residues. In germline, CDR1 is LGHNA, CDR2 YSLEER. V shed 4 bases and J shed 0 bases, with 10 bases lying between them. The CDR3 reads CASSPLGPSGANVLTF. In DNA form, the CDR3 reads TGCGCCAGCAGCCCTCTTGGGCCCTCTGGGGCCAACGTCCTGACTTTC.

This chain connects TRBV2 to TRBJ2-6, with 7 bases that match TRBD1. The CDR3 has 16 amino acids. Germline V gene data show CDR1 as SNHLY and CDR2 as FYNNEI. V lost 7 bases and J lost 4; bases outside the gene matches: 10. The CDR3 DNA sequence: TGTGCCAGCATGGTAAGGGGGCCCTCCGGGGCCAACGTCCTGACTTTC. This translates into CASMVRGPSGANVLTF.